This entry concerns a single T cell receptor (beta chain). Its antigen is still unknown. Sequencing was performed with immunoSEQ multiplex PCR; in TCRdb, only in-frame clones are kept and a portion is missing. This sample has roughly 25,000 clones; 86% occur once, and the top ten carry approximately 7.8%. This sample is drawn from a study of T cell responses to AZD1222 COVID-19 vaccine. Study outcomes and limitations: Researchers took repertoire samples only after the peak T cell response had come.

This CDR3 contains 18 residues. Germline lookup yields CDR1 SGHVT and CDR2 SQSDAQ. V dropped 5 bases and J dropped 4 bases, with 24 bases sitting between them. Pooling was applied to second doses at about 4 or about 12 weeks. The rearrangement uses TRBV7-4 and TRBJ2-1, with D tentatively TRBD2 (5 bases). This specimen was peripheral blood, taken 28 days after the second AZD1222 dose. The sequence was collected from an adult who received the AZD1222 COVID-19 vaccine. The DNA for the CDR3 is TGTGCCAGCAGCACAGCCTATGGCCAGCGGTTACCGTACAATGAGCAGTTCTTC. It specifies CASSTAYGQRLPYNEQFF.